This T cell receptor (beta chain) was obtained from a study of beta chain features in type 1 diabetes. About the study: Examination of sorted cells across all samples involved approximately 100,000,000 cells. Points from the study as a whole: People with Type 1 diabetes carried modestly yet significantly shorter TCRB CDR3s in all four CD4+ subsets. There was a possibility that cDNA sequencing over-represented cells with high TCR expression.

The length of the CDR3 is 15 residues. Trimming cost V 2 bases and J 4 bases; bases outside gene matches: 1. Germline V CDR1 and CDR2: SNHLY, FYNNEI. Expressed TCRB transcripts were sequenced because the entire RNA isolate underwent reverse transcription. Generated by immunoSEQ multiplex PCR, the TCRdb table keeps only in-frame clones and is missing some. Of 300,000 or so clones listed, 7% to 10% are singletons. This clone came up a few times. The antigen is not known. In the same sample, other DNA sequences code for this CDR3. This chain links TRBV2 with TRBJ2-1; the match to TRBD2 covers 11 bases. This clonotype originated in a man aged 30 to 39 with type 1 diabetes. Material: central memory CD4+ T cells from blood. Written as DNA, the CDR3 is TGTGCCAGCAGTGAACTAGCGGGGGGATACAATGAGCAGTTCTTC. This codes for CASSELAGGYNEQFF.